This T cell receptor (beta chain) was captured in a study of blood T cells in healthy people across ages. This CDR3 comprises 15 residues. CDR1 is MDHEN, CDR2 SYDVKM, per germline. V trimming: 11 bases; J trimming: 4 bases; junction bases outside the gene matches: 12. With a J-beta primer mix and a sample-barcoded 5' primer, a second PCR ran 7 to 11 cycles. TCRdb ran MiXCR on the 5' RACE reads and lists one entry per CDR3 protein. The table lists hundreds of thousands of distinct CDR3 sequences, 40% to 45% of them singletons, with around 32% in the top ten. This rearrangement joins TRBV28 to TRBJ2-1; 9 bases line up with TRBD2. The clonotype originates from a man at least 80 years old in good health. The material sequenced was blood. In DNA form, the CDR3 reads TGTGCCTCCAAAGCGGGAGGAACCTTGTACAATGAGCAGTTCTTC. It is translated as CASKAGGTLYNEQFF.